This TCR beta chain was sequenced for a study of cytomegalovirus exposure and HLA in healthy donors. V lost 4 bases, J lost 5 bases, and 1 base stayed unmatched. Germline V gene sequence: CDR1 SGHNT, CDR2 YYREEE (reference sequence). The CDR3 extends over 13 amino acids. Study conclusions and caveats: In vitro work confirmed that a few CMV-associated chains recognize CMV antigens. The study labeled around 160 TCR beta chains cytomegalovirus-associated.

Only in-frame clones appear in the TCRdb table, and some are missing; sequencing was by immunoSEQ multiplex PCR. Of some 220,000 clones listed, 90% to 95% are singletons. Points on this clone: Its matching antigen is unknown.

The sequenced sample was PBMCs. The clonotype was recovered from a woman aged 18-35 years in good health and CMV-seronegative. The chain recombines TRBV5-4 with TRBJ2-2; 8 bases map to TRBD2. The DNA of the CDR3 is TGTGCCAGCAGCCCGGGGGGGACCGGGGAGCTGTTTTTT. It codes for CASSPGGTGELFF.